The entry below gives a single T cell receptor beta chain sequence along with its context. The target antigen is unknown. The sample belongs to a study of cytomegalovirus exposure and HLA in healthy donors. PCR used 60 Vbeta primers and 13 Jbeta primers. Repertoires were generated with immunoSEQ multiplex PCR, while TCRdb's copy carries only in-frame clones and drops some. Among under 250,000 clones listed, more than 75% were seen once. Per the germline V gene, CDR1 is SGDLS and CDR2 is YYNGEE. The CDR3 covers 14 residues. Losses at the gene ends were 7 bases for V and 5 bases for J; bases not matched to a gene: 6. Study-wide findings and caveats: For most subjects, TCR beta sequences were reported to predict HLA-A and HLA-B alleles with accuracy.

The V and J genes are TRBV9 and TRBJ1-6; 7 bases align to TRBD1. This TCR was sampled from a human donor in good health. The sample comprised PBMCs. The CDR3 region has the DNA TGTGCCAGCGACCGGGACAGCAATAATTCACCCCTCCACTTT. Translating gives CASDRDSNNSPLHF.